This TCR beta chain emerged from a study of T cell repertoires in aging, cancer and after chemotherapy. Study results and caveats: Immunological memory after chemotherapy cannot be judged from the repertoire data.

In this sample, this clonotype turned up a few times. The antigen remains undetermined. Losses at the gene ends were 5 bases for V and 10 bases for J; bases not matched to a gene: 11. The CDR3 has 14 amino acids. Germline CDR1 reads SEHNR; CDR2 reads FQNEAQ (reference sequence). Multiplex touch-down PCR with TRB-A/B primers amplified rearranged V-D-J TRB sequences. One entry per CDR3 protein, called by TCRdb with MiXCR from the multiplex PCR reads. The table records over 1,400 distinct CDR3 sequences, around 38% of them present only once. TCR beta rearrangements were amplified from peripheral blood genomic DNA.

The chain combines TRBV7-9 with TRBJ2-1, with 7 bases identical to TRBD1. The clonotype originates from a human donor with a solid tumor. The sequenced material came from blood. The CDR3 sequence is CASSRNDRVGEQFF. CDR3 DNA sequence: TGTGCCAGCAGCCGTAACGACAGGGTCGGAGAGCAGTTCTTC.